The source of this T cell receptor (beta chain) is a study of T cell responses to AZD1222 COVID-19 vaccine. Clones were sequenced by immunoSEQ multiplex PCR, and TCRdb holds only the in-frame ones, with some missing. The sample lists approximately 190,000 clones; around nine tenths were seen once. The CDR3 contains 16 residues. V lost 2 bases, J lost 7 bases, and 11 bases stayed unmatched. Germline V gives CDR1 MNHEY, CDR2 SMNVEV (reference sequence). This chain links TRBV27 with TRBJ2-1, with TRBD2 matching 7 bases. The sample was peripheral blood, taken 28 days after the second dose of the MenACWY control vaccine. The receptor was isolated from an adult who received the MenACWY meningococcal vaccine as a control. CDR3 amino acids: CASSLARGSAWNEQFF. The DNA for the CDR3 is TGTGCCAGCAGTTTAGCCCGCGGGAGCGCCTGGAATGAGCAGTTCTTC.